This is a list of T cell receptor beta chains from one sample in a study of PD-1 blockade in classical Hodgkin lymphoma. The table came from immunoSEQ multiplex PCR; TCRdb's copy has only in-frame clones and leaves some out. The table records roughly 100,000 clones, around 89% of them present only once. The sample consisted of peripheral blood mononuclear cells (PBMCs), taken before the second cycle of nivolumab. Receptors originate from a human donor with classical Hodgkin lymphoma. Each CDR3 is given with its conserved first and last residue. A D gene is named only where the DNA matches it firmly. For some rows the clone size is stated as once, few or many, or as a class when expanded; others skip it.

TRBJ1-1 NA NA TRBV19 CASSLPQGRGLMNTEAFF TGTGCCAGTAGTCTGCCACAGGGAAGGGGTCTCATGAACACTGAAGCTTTCTTT
TRBJ1-4 NA TRBD1 TRBV7-9 CASSLAPGTGGVGKKLFF TGTGCCAGCAGCTTAGCCCCCGGGACAGGGGGCGTAGGGAAAAAACTGTTTTTT
TRBJ1-6 NA NA TRBV18 CASSPRRAPTEVGSYNSPLHF TGTGCCAGCTCACCACGGAGGGCCCCGACAGAAGTAGGTTCCTATAATTCACCCCTCCACTTT
TRBJ1-6 medium-sized TRBD1 TRBV19 CASSETGGINSPLHF TGTGCCAGTTCTGAGACAGGGGGCATTAATTCACCCCTCCACTTT
TRBJ2-7 NA NA TRBV5-4 CASSLGPGAAEQYF TGTGCCAGCAGCTTGGGGCCGGGGGCCGCCGAGCAGTACTTC
TRBJ1-3 NA NA TRBV30 CAWSARQKAGNTIYF TGTGCCTGGAGTGCTCGACAGAAAGCTGGAAACACCATATATTTT
TRBJ1-1 NA TRBD1 TRBV5-1 CASSLVKGAEAFF TGCGCCAGCAGCTTGGTGAAGGGGGCGGAGGCTTTCTTT
TRBJ1-2 NA NA TRBV19 CASNGAPYGYTF TGTGCCAGTAATGGGGCACCCTATGGCTACACCTTC
TRBJ2-1 NA TRBD1 TRBV12-5 CASGLKSIGQGPYNEQFF TGTGCTAGTGGTTTAAAATCAATAGGACAGGGGCCCTACAATGAGCAGTTCTTC
TRBJ1-5 NA NA TRBV6-6 CASSYRSSNQPQHF TGTGCCAGCAGTTACCGGTCTAGCAATCAGCCCCAGCATTTT
TRBJ1-1 NA NA TRBV5-5 CANSSILRGTEAFF TGTGCCAACAGCTCGATACTCCGGGGAACTGAAGCTTTCTTT